One sample yielded the 18 T cell receptor beta chains listed below, sequenced in a study of T-cell memory formation after mild COVID-19. A single record per CDR3 protein comes from TCRdb applying MiXCR to the 5' RACE reads. The sample lists 350,000 to 500,000 distinct CDR3 sequences; around 19% were seen once. What was sequenced was PBMCs or a T cell subset sorted from them (not recorded which). All receptors come from an adult woman who had mild COVID-19 (a few samples of this study predate the infection). Cell type and time point are not known.

This clonotype was seen more than once but under ten times. The rearrangement joins TRBV5-6 to TRBJ2-2; D possibly corresponds to TRBD1 (6 bases). This CDR3 has 16 residues. Trimming took 0 bases from V and 3 from J, leaving 12 bases between them. Per germline, CDR1 SGHDT and CDR2 YYEEEE. This chain's CDR3 is CASSLELQGDTGELFF. The CDR3 DNA sequence: TGTGCCAGCAGCTTGGAACTACAGGGTGACACCGGGGAGCTGTTTTTT. The full variable domain, completed using reference TRBV5-6 and TRBJ2-2, is DAGVTQSPTHLIKTRGQQVTLRCSPKSGHDTVSWYQQALGQGPQFIFQYYEEEERQRGNFPDRFSGHQFPNYSSELNVNALLLGDSALYLCASSLELQGDTGELFFGEGSRLTVL.

The genes are TRBV4-3 and TRBJ1-2; possibly TRBD1 for D (5 bases). Germline V lookup: CDR1 LGHNA, CDR2 YSLEER. The V end was cut by 4 bases, the J end by 6 bases, with 18 bases between. This CDR3 has 15 amino acids. CDR3 amino acids: CASSRETGTRNGYTF. The CDR3 DNA reads TGCGCCAGCAGCCGGGAAACCGGGACCCGGAATGGCTACACCTTC.

This rearrangement joins TRBV4-3 to TRBJ2-7; no firm D call. The CDR3 is 14 amino acids. CDR1 is LGHNA and CDR2 is YSLEER in the germline V gene. V dropped 4 bases and J dropped 2 bases, with 12 bases sitting between them. The CDR3 loop reads CASSPSMGPYEQYF. The CDR3 bases are TGCGCCAGCAGCCCCTCTATGGGTCCCTACGAGCAGTACTTC.

The sample holds many counts of this clonotype. The rearrangement uses TRBV7-2 and TRBJ2-3, with 10 bases lining up with TRBD1. The CDR3 consists of 15 residues. The V segment lost 5 bases and the J segment 4 bases; nucleotides outside the gene matches: 6. Germline loops: CDR1 SGHTA, CDR2 FQGNSA. The CDR3 spells CASSPGQGVADTQYF. The CDR3 nucleotides are TGTGCCAGCAGCCCAGGACAGGGGGTGGCAGATACGCAGTATTTT.

The chain combines TRBV12-3 or TRBV12-4 with TRBJ1-1; no clear D. Trimming shortened V by 8 bases and J by 5 bases, and 9 bases separated the two germline ends. This CDR3 contains 11 residues. CDR3 residues: CASVGGTEAFF. As DNA, the CDR3 is TGTGCCAGCGTCGGAGGTACTGAAGCTTTCTTT.

This clonotype was counted only a few times. V usage is TRBV19 and J usage is TRBJ1-5, with TRBD1 matching 7 bases. From germline, CDR1 is LNHDA and CDR2 SQIVND (reference sequence). The CDR3 is 12 amino acids. V trimming: 6 bases; J trimming: 7 bases; junction bases outside the gene matches: 3. CDR3 sequence: CASSTGEQPQHF. CDR3 DNA sequence: TGTGCCAGTAGCACAGGGGAGCAGCCCCAGCATTTT.

The V call is TRBV28, the J call TRBJ2-2; 7 bases line up with TRBD1. Per the germline V gene, CDR1 is MDHEN and CDR2 is SYDVKM. The CDR3 is made up of 16 amino acids. V lost 4 bases, J lost 4 bases, and 9 bases stayed unmatched. The CDR3 DNA is TGTGCCAGCAGTTCACCGGGACAGATACTCACCGGGGAGCTGTTTTTT. It codes for CASSSPGQILTGELFF.

CDR3 sequence (DNA): TGTGCCAGCAGTTGGACTATCAGTTACAATGAGCAGTTCTTC. Protein product: CASSWTISYNEQFF. This chain joins TRBV6-5 and TRBJ2-1, with D tentatively TRBD2 (6 bases). The CDR3 has 14 amino acids. Trimming took off 4 bases at V and 4 bases at J, with 11 bases between the two ends. Germline lookup yields CDR1 MNHEY and CDR2 SVGAGI.

The table lists this clonotype with a few counts. The V and J genes are TRBV27 and TRBJ1-5, with D possibly matching TRBD1 (6 bases). Trimming cost V 2 bases and J 1 base, with 9 bases left between them. There are 15 residues in the CDR3. Germline V gives CDR1 MNHEY, CDR2 SMNVEV (reference sequence). CDR3 sequence reads: CASSLQGGSNQPQHF. The CDR3 DNA follows: TGTGCCAGCAGTTTACAAGGGGGGAGCAATCAGCCCCAGCATTTT.

This clonotype was detected a few times. The chain employs TRBV4-1 and TRBJ2-3, with 7 bases lining up with TRBD2. J gave up 6 bases and V 0 bases, and 6 bases lay outside the gene matches. The germline gives CDR1 MGHRA, CDR2 YSYEKL. The CDR3 totals 15 residues. As DNA, the CDR3 is TGCGCCAGCAGCCAAGAGGGACTACCGGCGGATACGCAGTATTTT. This sequence encodes CASSQEGLPADTQYF.

The table lists this clonotype with a few counts. A junction boundary mismatches the germline segment, possibly from a read error. The chain uses TRBV3-1 and TRBJ2-7, with D possibly TRBD2 on 5 matching bases. The germline V gene encodes CDR1 LGHDT and CDR2 YNNKEL (reference sequence). This CDR3 spans 16 amino acids. The CDR3 DNA reads TGTGCCAGCAGTCAAGGATCTAGCAGCAACCGTTACGAGCAGTACTTC. The encoded protein is CASSQGSSSNRYEQYF.

This clonotype was counted between two and nine times. The chain couples TRBV5-1 to TRBJ1-1, with D possibly being TRBD1 (6 bases). Deletions cut 4 bases from V and 7 bases from J, with 14 bases between. Germline loops: CDR1 SGHRS, CDR2 YFSETQ. This CDR3 has 13 amino acids. The CDR3: CASSPTGRGEAFF. As DNA, the CDR3 is TGCGCCAGCAGCCCTACAGGGCGTGGTGAAGCTTTCTTT. The whole variable domain, filled in from reference TRBV5-1 and TRBJ1-1, reads KAGVTQTPRYLIKTRGQQVTLSCSPISGHRSVSWYQQTPGQGLQFLFEYFSETQRNKGNFPGRFSGRQFSNSRSEMNVSTLELGDSALYLCASSPTGRGEAFFGQGTRLTVV.

The CDR3 DNA follows: TGTGCCAGCAGTTTTTCCCGGACTATGAACACCGGGGAGCTGTTTTTT. Encoded protein: CASSFSRTMNTGELFF. V usage is TRBV27 and J usage is TRBJ2-2; D may be TRBD2 (6 bases). The germline V gene has CDR1 MNHEY and CDR2 SMNVEV (reference sequence). The ends were cut back, 3 bases at V and 1 base at J, with 12 bases in the middle. This CDR3 contains 16 residues.

This clonotype appeared a few times. This chain links TRBV4-1 with TRBJ1-6; 9 bases are a match to TRBD1. The CDR3 extends over 15 amino acids. V lost 4 bases, J lost 7 bases, and 5 bases stayed unmatched. In germline, CDR1 is MGHRA, CDR2 YSYEKL. Here the CDR3 reads CASSLRQGENSPLHF. CDR3 nucleotide sequence: TGCGCCAGCAGCCTCCGACAGGGGGAGAATTCACCCCTCCACTTT.

The rearrangement links TRBV6-1 to TRBJ2-4; D is unclear. Germline V gene data show CDR1 as MNHNS and CDR2 as SASEGT. The CDR3 sequence is 16 residues long. Between the trimmed V and J ends, which lost 2 bases and 0 bases, there was a span of 11 bases. The CDR3, as DNA: TGTGCCAGCAGTGAATCAACAGCCTCAGCCAAAAACATTCAGTACTTC. Its protein product is CASSESTASAKNIQYF.

The genes are TRBV15 and TRBJ2-1; 9 bases fit TRBD2. The length of the CDR3 is 13 residues. The J segment lost 8 bases and the V segment lost 5 bases, leaving 4 bases of the junction unmatched. Germline V gene data show CDR1 as LNHNV and CDR2 as YYDKDF (reference sequence). The CDR3 sequence is CATSVAGDHEQFF. The CDR3 DNA reads TGTGCCACCAGCGTAGCGGGAGACCATGAGCAGTTCTTC.

This clonotype was observed a few times. This rearrangement joins TRBV7-9 to TRBJ2-1; possible D gene TRBD1, 5 bases. The germline gives CDR1 SEHNR, CDR2 FQNEAQ (reference sequence). The germline V and J ends were trimmed by 8 bases and 4 bases, with 18 bases remaining between them. The CDR3 runs 15 residues. The chain's CDR3 is CASGYTAGLYNEQFF. The CDR3, as DNA: TGTGCCAGCGGGTACACGGCAGGGCTTTACAATGAGCAGTTCTTC. The complete variable domain, with remaining parts taken from reference TRBV7-9 and TRBJ2-1, reads DTGVSQNPRHKITKRGQNVTFRCDPISEHNRLYWYRQTLGQGPEFLTYFQNEAQLEKSRLLSDRFSAERPKGSFSTLEIQRTEQGDSAMYLCASGYTAGLYNEQFFGPGTRLTVL.

V gene TRBV6-5 combines with J gene TRBJ2-1; D may correspond to TRBD1 or TRBD2 (5 bases each). CDR1 and CDR2 (germline): MNHEY, SVGAGI. This CDR3 contains 13 residues. Trimming stripped 6 bases from V and 6 bases from J, with 12 bases between. The CDR3 DNA is TGTGCCAGCAGGAGGGGTTTGGGCAATGAGCAGTTCTTC. Translation gives CASRRGLGNEQFF.